Detailed here is one T cell receptor beta chain. J gave up 4 bases and V 4 bases, and 11 bases lay outside the gene matches. Germline lookup yields CDR1 SGDLS and CDR2 YYNGEE. This CDR3 has 16 amino acids. The sample belongs to a study of blood T cell repertoires in COVID-19. Study-wide background: Nucleic acid was either cDNA or gDNA, and it came from T cells, B-cell-depleted T cells, or PBMCs.

In assigning cohorts, the study relied on participant-reported clinical history. Symptom resolution, clearance, or two negative PCRs marked the recovered donors of Cohort 3. In the original processing: Amplified reference gene primers provided the basis for estimating nucleated cell counts. The protocol was immunoSEQ multiplex PCR, while the TCRdb copy is restricted to in-frame clones and leaves out a portion. That table gives V, J and clone size, and the DNA gave D and trimming. The table has around 190,000 clones, 81% seen once. This chain uses TRBV9 with TRBJ2-1, with 7 bases lining up with TRBD2. The clonotype comes from a man between 35 and 55 years old who had recovered from COVID-19. Sequencing was done on a sample of PBMCs or T cells enriched from blood (not recorded which). Here the CDR3 reads CASSPGVASGYNEQFF. In DNA, the CDR3 is TGTGCCAGCAGCCCCGGGGTGGCTAGCGGTTACAATGAGCAGTTCTTC.